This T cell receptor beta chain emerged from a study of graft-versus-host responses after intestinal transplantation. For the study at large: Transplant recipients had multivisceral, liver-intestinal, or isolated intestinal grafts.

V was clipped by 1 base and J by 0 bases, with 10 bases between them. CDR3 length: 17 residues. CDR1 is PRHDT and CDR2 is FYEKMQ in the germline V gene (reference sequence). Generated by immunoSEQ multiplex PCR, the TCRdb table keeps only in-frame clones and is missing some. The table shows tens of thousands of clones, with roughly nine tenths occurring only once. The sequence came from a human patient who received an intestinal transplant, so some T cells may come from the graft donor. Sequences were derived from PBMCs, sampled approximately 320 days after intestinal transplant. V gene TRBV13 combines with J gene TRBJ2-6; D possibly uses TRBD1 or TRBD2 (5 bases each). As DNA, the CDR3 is TGTGCCAGCAGCTTAGAGGGACGGGGCTCTGGGGCCAACGTCCTGACTTTC. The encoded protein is CASSLEGRGSGANVLTF.